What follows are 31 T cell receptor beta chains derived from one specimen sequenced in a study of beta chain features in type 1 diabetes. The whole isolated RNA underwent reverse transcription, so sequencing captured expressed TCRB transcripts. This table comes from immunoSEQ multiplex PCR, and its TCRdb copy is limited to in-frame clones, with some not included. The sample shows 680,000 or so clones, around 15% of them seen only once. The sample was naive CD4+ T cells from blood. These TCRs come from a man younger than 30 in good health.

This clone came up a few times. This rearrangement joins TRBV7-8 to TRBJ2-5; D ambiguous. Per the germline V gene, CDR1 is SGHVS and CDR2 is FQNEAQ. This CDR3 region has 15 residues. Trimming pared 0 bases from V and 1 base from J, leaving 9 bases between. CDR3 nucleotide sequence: TGTGCCAGCAGCTTAGCGCCAGGCAGCCAAGAGACCCAGTACTTC. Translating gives CASSLAPGSQETQYF.

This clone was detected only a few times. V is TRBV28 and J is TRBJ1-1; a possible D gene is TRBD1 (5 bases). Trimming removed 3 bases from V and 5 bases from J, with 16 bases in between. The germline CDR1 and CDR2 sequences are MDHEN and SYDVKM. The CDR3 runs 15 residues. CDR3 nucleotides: TGTGCCAGCAGTTTTTCCCGGAGGGGCGGGACTGAAGCTTTCTTT. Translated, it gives CASSFSRRGGTEAFF.

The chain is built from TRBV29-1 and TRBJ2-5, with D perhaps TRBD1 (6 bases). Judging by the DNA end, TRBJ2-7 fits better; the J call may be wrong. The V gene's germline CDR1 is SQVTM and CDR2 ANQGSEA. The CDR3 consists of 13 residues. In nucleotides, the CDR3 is TGCAGCGCCGTAGACAGGACCAACTACGAGCAGTACTTC. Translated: CSAVDRTNYEQYF.

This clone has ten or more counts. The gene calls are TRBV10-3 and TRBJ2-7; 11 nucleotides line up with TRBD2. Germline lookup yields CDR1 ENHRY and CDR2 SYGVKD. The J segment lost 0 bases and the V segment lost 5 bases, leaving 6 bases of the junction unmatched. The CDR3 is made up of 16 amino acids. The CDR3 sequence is CAISSEGTSGSYEQYF. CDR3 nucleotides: TGTGCCATCAGTTCTGAGGGGACTAGCGGCTCCTACGAGCAGTACTTC.

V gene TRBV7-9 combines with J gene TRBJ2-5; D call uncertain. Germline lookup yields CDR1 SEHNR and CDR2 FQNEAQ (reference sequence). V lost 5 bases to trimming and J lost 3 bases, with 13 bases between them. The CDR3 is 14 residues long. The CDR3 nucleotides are TGTGCCAGCAGCCAAGACCGGGCAAAAGAGACCCAGTACTTC. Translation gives CASSQDRAKETQYF. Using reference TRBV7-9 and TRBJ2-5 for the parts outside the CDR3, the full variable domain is DTGVSQNPRHKITKRGQNVTFRCDPISEHNRLYWYRQTLGQGPEFLTYFQNEAQLEKSRLLSDRFSAERPKGSFSTLEIQRTEQGDSAMYLCASSQDRAKETQYFGPGTRLLVL.

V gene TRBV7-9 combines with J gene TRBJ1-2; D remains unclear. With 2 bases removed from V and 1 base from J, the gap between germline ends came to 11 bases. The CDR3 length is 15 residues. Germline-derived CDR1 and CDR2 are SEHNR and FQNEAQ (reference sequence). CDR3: CASSLMRRNNYGYTF. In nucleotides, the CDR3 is TGTGCCAGCAGCTTAATGAGACGGAATAACTATGGCTACACCTTC.

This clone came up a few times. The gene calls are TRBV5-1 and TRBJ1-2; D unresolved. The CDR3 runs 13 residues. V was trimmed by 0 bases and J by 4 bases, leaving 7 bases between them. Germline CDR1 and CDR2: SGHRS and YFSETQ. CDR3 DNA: TGCGCCAGCAGCTTGGGGACTATCTATGGCTACACCTTC. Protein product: CASSLGTIYGYTF.

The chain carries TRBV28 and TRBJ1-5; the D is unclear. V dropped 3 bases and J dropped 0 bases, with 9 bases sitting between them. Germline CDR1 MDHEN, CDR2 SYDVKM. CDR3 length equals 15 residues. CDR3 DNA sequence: TGTGCCAGCAGTTTCATACGGATTAGCAATCAGCCCCAGCATTTT. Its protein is CASSFIRISNQPQHF.

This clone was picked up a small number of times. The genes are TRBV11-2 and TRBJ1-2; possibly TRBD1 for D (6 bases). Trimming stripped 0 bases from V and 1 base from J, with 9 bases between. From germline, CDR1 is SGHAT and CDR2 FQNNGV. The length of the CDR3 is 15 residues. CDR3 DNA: TGTGCCAGCAGCTTAGAGACAGGAGATAACTATGGCTACACCTTC. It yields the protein CASSLETGDNYGYTF.

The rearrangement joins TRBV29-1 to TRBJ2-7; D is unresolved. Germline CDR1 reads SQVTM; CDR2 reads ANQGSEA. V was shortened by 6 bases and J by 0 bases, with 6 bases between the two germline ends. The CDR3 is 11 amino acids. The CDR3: CSVQSSYEQYF. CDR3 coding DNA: TGCAGCGTACAGTCCTCCTACGAGCAGTACTTC.

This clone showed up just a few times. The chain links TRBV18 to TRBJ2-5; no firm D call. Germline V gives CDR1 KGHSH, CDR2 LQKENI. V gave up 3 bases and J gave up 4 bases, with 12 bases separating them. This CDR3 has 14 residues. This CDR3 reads CASSPNGPGETQYF. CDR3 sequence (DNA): TGTGCCAGCTCACCGAATGGGCCCGGAGAGACCCAGTACTTC.

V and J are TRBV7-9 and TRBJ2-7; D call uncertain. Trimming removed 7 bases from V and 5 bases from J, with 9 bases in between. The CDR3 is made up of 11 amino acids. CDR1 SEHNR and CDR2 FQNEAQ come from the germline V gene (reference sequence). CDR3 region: CASTPGHEQYF. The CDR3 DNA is TGTGCCAGCACCCCTGGCCACGAGCAGTACTTC. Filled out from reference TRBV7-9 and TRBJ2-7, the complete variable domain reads DTGVSQNPRHKITKRGQNVTFRCDPISEHNRLYWYRQTLGQGPEFLTYFQNEAQLEKSRLLSDRFSAERPKGSFSTLEIQRTEQGDSAMYLCASTPGHEQYFGPGTRLTVT.

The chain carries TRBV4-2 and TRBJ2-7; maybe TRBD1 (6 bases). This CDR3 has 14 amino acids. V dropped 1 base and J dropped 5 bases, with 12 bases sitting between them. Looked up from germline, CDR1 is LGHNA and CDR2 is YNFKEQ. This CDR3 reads CASSQVAPGDEQYF. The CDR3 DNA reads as TGTGCCAGCAGCCAAGTGGCGCCAGGGGACGAGCAGTACTTC.

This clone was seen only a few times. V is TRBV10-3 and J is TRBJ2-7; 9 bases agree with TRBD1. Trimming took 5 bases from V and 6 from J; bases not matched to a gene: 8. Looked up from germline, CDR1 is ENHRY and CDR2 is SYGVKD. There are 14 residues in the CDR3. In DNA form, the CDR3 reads TGTGCCATCAGTCCCGGGACAGGGAGGCTCGAGCAGTACTTC. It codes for CAISPGTGRLEQYF.

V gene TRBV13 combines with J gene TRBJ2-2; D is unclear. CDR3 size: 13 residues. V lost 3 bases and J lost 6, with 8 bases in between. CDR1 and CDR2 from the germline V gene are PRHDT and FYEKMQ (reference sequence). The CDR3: CASSLRFSGELFF. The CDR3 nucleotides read TGTGCCAGCAGCTTGAGATTCTCCGGGGAGCTGTTTTTT.

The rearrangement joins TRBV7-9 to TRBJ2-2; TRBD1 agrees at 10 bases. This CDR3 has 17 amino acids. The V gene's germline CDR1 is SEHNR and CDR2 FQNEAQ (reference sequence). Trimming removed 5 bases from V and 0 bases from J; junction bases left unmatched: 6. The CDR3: CASSAGGQGANTGELFF. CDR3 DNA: TGTGCCAGCAGCGCCGGCGGACAGGGGGCGAACACCGGGGAGCTGTTTTTT. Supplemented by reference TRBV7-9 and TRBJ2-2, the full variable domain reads DTGVSQNPRHKITKRGQNVTFRCDPISEHNRLYWYRQTLGQGPEFLTYFQNEAQLEKSRLLSDRFSAERPKGSFSTLEIQRTEQGDSAMYLCASSAGGQGANTGELFFGEGSRLTVL.

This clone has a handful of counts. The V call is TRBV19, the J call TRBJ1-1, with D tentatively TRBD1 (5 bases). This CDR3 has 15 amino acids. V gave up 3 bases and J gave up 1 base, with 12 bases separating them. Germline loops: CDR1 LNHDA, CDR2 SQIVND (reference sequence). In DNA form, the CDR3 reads TGTGCCAGTAGTATGATTGCGCAGGGGAACACTGAAGCTTTCTTT. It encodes CASSMIAQGNTEAFF.

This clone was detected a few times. CDR3 in amino acids: CASSEVVDNEQFF. The CDR3 DNA reads TGTGCCAGCAGTGAAGTGGTAGACAATGAGCAGTTCTTC. The V call is TRBV6-1, the J call TRBJ2-1; no reliable D call. CDR3 size: 13 residues. CDR1 is MNHNS, CDR2 SASEGT, per germline. V dropped 1 base and J dropped 5 bases, with 6 bases sitting between them.

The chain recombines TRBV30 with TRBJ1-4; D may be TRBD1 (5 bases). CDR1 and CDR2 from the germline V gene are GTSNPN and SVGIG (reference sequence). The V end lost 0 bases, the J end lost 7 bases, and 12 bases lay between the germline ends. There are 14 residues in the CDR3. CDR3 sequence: CAWSVGRGGEKLFF. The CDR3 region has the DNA TGTGCCTGGAGTGTGGGTAGGGGAGGTGAAAAACTGTTTTTT.

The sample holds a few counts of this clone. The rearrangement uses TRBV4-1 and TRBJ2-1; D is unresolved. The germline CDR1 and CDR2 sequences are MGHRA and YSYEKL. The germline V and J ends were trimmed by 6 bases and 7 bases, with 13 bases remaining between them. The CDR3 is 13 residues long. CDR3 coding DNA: TGCGCCAGCAGTCGCTTAATCTGGAATGAGCAGTTCTTC. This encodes CASSRLIWNEQFF.

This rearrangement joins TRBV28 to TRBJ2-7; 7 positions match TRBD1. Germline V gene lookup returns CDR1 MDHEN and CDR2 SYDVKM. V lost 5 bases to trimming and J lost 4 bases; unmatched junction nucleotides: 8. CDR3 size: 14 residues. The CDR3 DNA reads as TGTGCCAGCAGTACCCGGGACAGATCGTACGAGCAGTACTTC. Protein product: CASSTRDRSYEQYF.

CDR3 protein: CASSLGTRSTNEKLFF. In nucleotides, the CDR3 is TGTGCCAGCAGCTTAGGGACACGATCAACTAATGAAAAACTGTTTTTT. The rearrangement uses TRBV7-2 and TRBJ1-4; tentative D call: TRBD1 (5 bases). The germline V and J ends were trimmed by 1 base and 0 bases, with 9 bases remaining between them. This CDR3 has 16 residues. Germline loops: CDR1 SGHTA, CDR2 FQGNSA.

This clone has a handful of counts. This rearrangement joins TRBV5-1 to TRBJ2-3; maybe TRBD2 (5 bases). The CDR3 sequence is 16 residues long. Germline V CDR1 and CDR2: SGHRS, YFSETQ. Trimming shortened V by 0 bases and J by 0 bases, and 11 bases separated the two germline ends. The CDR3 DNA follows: TGCGCCAGCAGCTTGGGGCTAGCAGTAAGCACAGATACGCAGTATTTT. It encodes CASSLGLAVSTDTQYF. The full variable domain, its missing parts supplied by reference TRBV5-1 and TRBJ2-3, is KAGVTQTPRYLIKTRGQQVTLSCSPISGHRSVSWYQQTPGQGLQFLFEYFSETQRNKGNFPGRFSGRQFSNSRSEMNVSTLELGDSALYLCASSLGLAVSTDTQYFGPGTRLTVL.

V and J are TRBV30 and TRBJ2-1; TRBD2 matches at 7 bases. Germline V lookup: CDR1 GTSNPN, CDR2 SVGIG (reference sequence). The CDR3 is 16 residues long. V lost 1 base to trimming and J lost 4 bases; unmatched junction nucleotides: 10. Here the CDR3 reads CAWSAFTSVGYNEQFF. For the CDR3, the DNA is TGTGCCTGGAGTGCGTTCACTAGCGTCGGATACAATGAGCAGTTCTTC.

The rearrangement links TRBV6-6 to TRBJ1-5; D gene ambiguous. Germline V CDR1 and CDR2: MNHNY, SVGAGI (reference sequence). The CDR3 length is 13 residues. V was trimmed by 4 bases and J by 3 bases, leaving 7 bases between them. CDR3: CASSSQNNQPQHF. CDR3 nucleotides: TGTGCCAGCAGTTCACAGAACAATCAGCCCCAGCATTTT.

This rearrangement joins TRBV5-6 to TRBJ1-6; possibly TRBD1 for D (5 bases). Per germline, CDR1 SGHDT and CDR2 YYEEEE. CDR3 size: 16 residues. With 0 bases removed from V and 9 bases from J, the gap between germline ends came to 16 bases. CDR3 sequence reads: CASSLESVRAGSPLHF. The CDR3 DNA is TGTGCCAGCAGCTTGGAATCGGTCAGGGCTGGTTCACCCCTCCACTTT.

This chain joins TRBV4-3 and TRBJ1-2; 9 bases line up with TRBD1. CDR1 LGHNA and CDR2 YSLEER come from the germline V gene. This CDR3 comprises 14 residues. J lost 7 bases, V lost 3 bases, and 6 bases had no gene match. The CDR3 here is CASSQAGTGFGYTF. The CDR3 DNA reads TGCGCCAGCAGCCAGGCCGGGACAGGGTTTGGCTACACCTTC.

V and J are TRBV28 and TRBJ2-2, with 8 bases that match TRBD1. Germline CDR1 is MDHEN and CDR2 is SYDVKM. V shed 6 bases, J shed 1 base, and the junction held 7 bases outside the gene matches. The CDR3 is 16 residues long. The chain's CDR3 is CASRVTGVKNTGELFF. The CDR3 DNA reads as TGTGCCAGCAGGGTGACAGGGGTGAAGAACACCGGGGAGCTGTTTTTT.

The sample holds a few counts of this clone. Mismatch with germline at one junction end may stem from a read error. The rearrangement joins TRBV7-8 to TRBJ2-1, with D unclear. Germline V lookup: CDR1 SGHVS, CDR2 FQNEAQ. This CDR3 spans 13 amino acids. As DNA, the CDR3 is TGTGCCAGCAGCTTAGCGCTGGACCAGACGGCGATCTTC. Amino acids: CASSLALDQTAIF.

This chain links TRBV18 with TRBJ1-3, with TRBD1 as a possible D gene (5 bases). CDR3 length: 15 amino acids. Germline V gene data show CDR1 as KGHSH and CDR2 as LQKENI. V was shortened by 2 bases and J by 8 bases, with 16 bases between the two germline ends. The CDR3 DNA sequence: TGTGCCAGCTCACCAACGGCAGGGCATGAACACACCATATATTTT. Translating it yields CASSPTAGHEHTIYF.

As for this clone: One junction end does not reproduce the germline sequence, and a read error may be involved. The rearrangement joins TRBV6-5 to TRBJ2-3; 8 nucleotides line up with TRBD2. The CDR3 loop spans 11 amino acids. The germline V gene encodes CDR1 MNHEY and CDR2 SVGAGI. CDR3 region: CASSAGGRTHF. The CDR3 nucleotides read TGTGCCAGCAGTGCGGGGGGCCGTACTCACTTT.